This T cell receptor beta chain was sequenced for a study of Graves' ophthalmopathy and Graves' hyperthyroidism. Broader study findings: The majority of expanded thyroid clonotypes above 0.001 frequency also occurred in blood.

Amplification of TCR beta CDR3 regions used RNA transcripts. HTBI primers were used in a first-round RT-PCR, which preceded a second-round multiplex PCR. Via MiXCR, TCRdb re-called the multiplex PCR reads, giving one row per CDR3 protein. The table lists around 1,000,000 distinct CDR3 sequences, less than 45% of them singletons. Comment on this clonotype: As yet, its antigen is unknown.

The CDR3 extends over 16 amino acids. V trimming: 9 bases; J trimming: 6 bases; junction bases outside the gene matches: 16. Germline-derived CDR1 and CDR2 are LNHDA and SQIVND (reference sequence). Aged 18 to 65, hyperthyroidism patients had been newly diagnosed, with under 2 months' duration. Diagnostic conclusions were grounded in clinical symptoms, serum thyroxine, TRAb, thyroid ultrasound and orbital computed tomography. The chain carries TRBV19 and TRBJ2-5; 10 bases match TRBD2. The sample comprised peripheral blood or thyroid tissue (not recorded which). The clonotype originates from an adult man with Graves' hyperthyroidism. CDR3 amino acids: CASSLASGGWGQTQYF. The CDR3 DNA is TGTGCCAGCAGCTTGGCTAGCGGGGGCTGGGGGCAGACCCAGTACTTC. The whole variable domain, remainder taken from reference TRBV19 and TRBJ2-5, is DGGITQSPKYLFRKEGQNVTLSCEQNLNHDAMYWYRQDPGQGLRLIYYSQIVNDFQKGDIAEGYSVSREKKESFPLTVTSAQKNPTAFYLCASSLASGGWGQTQYFGPGTRLLVL.